This TCR beta chain appears in the sequencing data of a study of shared clonotypes between healthy human individuals. Assay: immunoSEQ multiplex PCR; the TCRdb copy retains only in-frame clones and omits some. This sample yields over a million clones, of which roughly 95% are seen a single time; approximately 1% belongs to the top ten. This clonotype was obtained from a man aged 25-45 years in good health. Sequencing was done on a sample of naive CD4+ T cells sorted from blood. Subset noted: CD45RA+ positively selected.

The CDR3 region is CATRGGIMNTEAFF. The CDR3, as DNA: TGTGCCACCAGGGGGGGCATCATGAACACTGAAGCTTTCTTT. The chain joins TRBV10-3 to TRBJ1-1, with 7 bases lining up with TRBD1. The germline CDR1 and CDR2 sequences are ENHRY and SYGVKD. The CDR3 has 14 residues. V gave up 10 bases and J gave up 0 bases; unmatched junction bases: 8.